The clone carrying this T cell receptor (beta chain) has just a few counts. Its antigen is not identified. The data were taken from a study of T-cell reconstitution after alpha-beta-depleted transplantation in children. Broader study findings: A year had passed since transplant, and T-cell counts and diversity by then came mostly from newly produced T cells.

Unique molecular identifiers featured in how the TCRbeta library was prepared. One entry per CDR3 protein, called by TCRdb with MiXCR from the PCR reads. The sample carries about 540,000 distinct CDR3 sequences, 20% to 30% recorded once. The TCR comes from a boy younger than two with Wiskott-Aldrich syndrome, due to receive a stem cell transplant. The sample was PBMCs, taken before TCRalphabeta/CD19-depleted stem cell transplant.

Here the CDR3 reads CASSGAASFEQYF. The CDR3 coding sequence is TGTGCCAGCAGCGGGGCGGCCTCGTTCGAGCAGTACTTC. V is TRBV7-9 and J is TRBJ2-7; weak D call: TRBD1 (5 bases). Per the germline V gene, CDR1 is SEHNR and CDR2 is FQNEAQ (reference sequence). This CDR3 region has 13 residues. V lost 5 bases, J lost 6 bases, and 14 bases lay in between.